The TCR beta chain described here comes from a study of radiotherapy plus CTLA-4 blockade in lung cancer. Only in-frame clones appear in the TCRdb table, and some are missing; sequencing was by immunoSEQ multiplex PCR. The sample lists tens of thousands of clones; around 69% were seen once. On this clone: The antigen is undetermined.

The CDR3 has 15 residues. Germline V gives CDR1 MNHNS, CDR2 SASEGT. J gave up 2 bases and V 5 bases, and 8 bases lay outside the gene matches. Study findings and constraints: Following radiotherapy plus ipilimumab, tumor-derived TCR clones expanded in the blood.

The chain links TRBV6-1 to TRBJ1-2; TRBD1 agrees at 7 bases. This sequence was found in a human donor with non-small cell lung cancer who had stable disease on radiotherapy plus ipilimumab. The sample was peripheral blood, taken from a patient treated with radiotherapy plus ipilimumab. CDR3 nucleotide sequence: TGTGCCAGCAGTTCCCCGGGACAGACGAACTATGGCTACACCTTC. Residues: CASSSPGQTNYGYTF.